Following are 16 T cell receptor beta chains from one sample sequenced in a study of T cell changes during pregnancy in multiple sclerosis. Using immunoSEQ multiplex PCR, the repertoire was profiled, and TCRdb retains in-frame clones only, with some absent. The sample lists 41,000 or so clones, 90% occurring once. Sequenced here: CD8+ T cells from peripheral blood mononuclear cells, sampled in the third trimester of pregnancy. The receptors originated from a female donor with multiple sclerosis, enrolled in a pregnancy study.

The chain uses TRBV4-1 and TRBJ2-5, with D possibly TRBD2 on 5 matching bases. Germline V gives CDR1 MGHRA, CDR2 YSYEKL. The V end lost 1 base, the J end lost 2 bases, and 14 bases lay between the germline ends. This CDR3 has 16 amino acids. This CDR3 is CASSQASLALQETQYF. DNA of the CDR3: TGCGCCAGCAGCCAAGCTAGTCTAGCCCTGCAAGAGACCCAGTACTTC.

The chain carries TRBV9 and TRBJ2-5; 9 bases agree with TRBD2. The V gene end was trimmed by 4 bases and the J gene end by 5 bases; junction bases not matched to a gene: 12. The germline V gene encodes CDR1 SGDLS and CDR2 YYNGEE. The CDR3 covers 16 residues. CDR3 amino acids: CASSPASGGGAETQYF. In nucleotides, the CDR3 is TGTGCCAGCAGCCCCGCTAGTGGCGGGGGGGCTGAGACCCAGTACTTC.

The rearrangement joins TRBV6-1 to TRBJ1-5; D not resolved. Trimming cost V 3 bases and J 5 bases, with 8 bases left between them. CDR1 is MNHNS, CDR2 SASEGT, per germline. This CDR3 is 13 amino acids long. The CDR3 region is CASSDWEDQPQHF. The CDR3 DNA follows: TGTGCCAGCAGTGATTGGGAGGATCAGCCCCAGCATTTT.

The V gene is TRBV14, the J gene TRBJ2-5; 8 positions match TRBD1. The CDR3 consists of 14 residues. V lost 4 bases to trimming and J lost 4 bases; unmatched junction nucleotides: 5. Germline CDR1 is SGHDN and CDR2 is FVKESK. The CDR3 loop is CASSRTGFLETQYF. CDR3 DNA: TGTGCCAGCAGCCGGACAGGGTTCTTAGAGACCCAGTACTTC.

The chain employs TRBV19 and TRBJ1-1, with 7 positions matching TRBD1. The CDR3 is 16 residues long. The germline gives CDR1 LNHDA, CDR2 SQIVND (reference sequence). Unmatched junction bases numbered 14, after V lost 8 bases and J lost 2 bases. The CDR3 loop is CASQRVPGTANTEAFF. The CDR3 nucleotides read TGTGCCAGTCAAAGAGTACCCGGGACAGCAAACACTGAAGCTTTCTTT.

CDR3 amino acids: CASSSGTGGSHF. CDR3 DNA sequence: TGTGCCAGCTCATCGGGGACAGGGGGGTCCCATTTT. The chain carries TRBV18 and TRBJ1-5; 11 bases align to TRBD1. CDR3 size: 12 residues. J was trimmed by 16 bases and V by 5 bases; bases with no gene match: 7. Per germline, CDR1 KGHSH and CDR2 LQKENI.

V is TRBV5-5 and J is TRBJ1-2; 9 nucleotides align to TRBD1. The J segment lost 1 base and the V segment lost 2 bases, leaving 6 bases of the junction unmatched. The germline V gene encodes CDR1 SGHKS and CDR2 YYEKEE (reference sequence). CDR3 length: 16 residues. The CDR3 sequence is CASSFHRQGDNYGYTF. The CDR3 DNA reads TGTGCCAGCAGCTTTCATAGACAGGGGGATAACTATGGCTACACCTTC.

The rearrangement joins TRBV2 to TRBJ2-1; 9 nucleotides line up with TRBD2. CDR3 length equals 17 residues. After removal of 5 bases from V and 0 bases from J, the junction contained 8 bases not matched to a gene. Per the germline V gene, CDR1 is SNHLY and CDR2 is FYNNEI. Here the CDR3 DNA reads TGTGCCAGCAGTCCGACTAGCGGAAGAAGCTCCTACAATGAGCAGTTCTTC. The encoded protein is CASSPTSGRSSYNEQFF.

The chain combines TRBV7-8 with TRBJ1-4; tentatively, D is TRBD1 (5 bases). Germline values: CDR1 SGHVS, CDR2 FQNEAQ. V lost 5 bases and J 12 bases, leaving 19 bases between the germline ends. This CDR3 comprises 14 residues. This CDR3 is CASSLQTRVAELFF. DNA for the CDR3: TGTGCCAGCAGCCTACAAACCAGGGTCGCGGAACTGTTTTTT.

The rearrangement uses TRBV6-5 and TRBJ1-5, with 7 bases identical to TRBD1. Germline V gene lookup returns CDR1 MNHEY and CDR2 SVGAGI. The CDR3 sequence is 14 residues long. The V gene end was trimmed by 5 bases and the J gene end by 6 bases; junction bases not matched to a gene: 7. CDR3 in amino acids: CASSEGTESQPQHF. CDR3 DNA: TGTGCCAGCAGTGAGGGGACAGAGAGTCAGCCCCAGCATTTT.

The chain carries TRBV6-5 and TRBJ2-2; no firm D call. CDR3 length: 15 residues. In germline, CDR1 is MNHEY, CDR2 SVGAGI. The ends were cut back, 0 bases at V and 5 bases at J, with 10 bases in the middle. The CDR3 sequence is CASSYSLDVTGELFF. CDR3 coding DNA: TGTGCCAGCAGTTACTCCCTAGACGTAACCGGGGAGCTGTTTTTT.

The genes are TRBV7-6 and TRBJ1-1; tentative D call: TRBD1 (5 bases). Germline assignment: CDR1 SGHVS and CDR2 FNYEAQ. Trimming left V 5 bases short and J 5 bases short, with 15 bases between. CDR3 length: 14 amino acids. CDR3 nucleotide sequence: TGTGCCAGCAGCCTGAATCCAGGGTCGACTGAAGCTTTCTTT. Residues: CASSLNPGSTEAFF.

The chain couples TRBV28 to TRBJ2-7; perhaps TRBD1 as D (5 bases). The V gene lost 2 bases and the J gene lost 5 bases, with 10 bases spanning the gap. The CDR3 spans 13 residues. Germline assignment: CDR1 MDHEN and CDR2 SYDVKM. This chain's CDR3 is CASSLADSNEQYF. CDR3 DNA sequence: TGTGCCAGCAGTTTAGCCGACAGCAACGAGCAGTACTTC.

The chain joins TRBV27 to TRBJ2-1; D may be TRBD2 (6 bases). The germline V gene encodes CDR1 MNHEY and CDR2 SMNVEV (reference sequence). This CDR3 has 18 residues. The V end lost 0 bases, the J end lost 0 bases, and 15 bases lay between the germline ends. CDR3 sequence (DNA): TGTGCCAGCAGTTTATCGGGGGGTCCTAGGAGCTCCTACAATGAGCAGTTCTTC. As protein: CASSLSGGPRSSYNEQFF.

The chain joins TRBV7-6 to TRBJ2-1; TRBD2 matches at 10 bases. Per germline, CDR1 SGHVS and CDR2 FNYEAQ. The CDR3 extends over 17 amino acids. V was pared by 1 base and J by 5 bases, with 8 bases of the junction left unmatched. Here the CDR3 reads CASSLGTSGLRHNEQFF. The CDR3 region has the DNA TGTGCCAGCAGCTTAGGGACTAGCGGCCTCAGGCACAATGAGCAGTTCTTC.

This rearrangement joins TRBV28 to TRBJ1-1; maybe TRBD1 (6 bases). V was trimmed by 5 bases and J by 4 bases, leaving 14 bases between them. CDR3 length: 14 amino acids. Germline CDR1 and CDR2: MDHEN and SYDVKM. The CDR3 spells CASSPRTAVTEAFF. The DNA for the CDR3 is TGTGCCAGCAGTCCAAGGACAGCCGTCACTGAAGCTTTCTTT.